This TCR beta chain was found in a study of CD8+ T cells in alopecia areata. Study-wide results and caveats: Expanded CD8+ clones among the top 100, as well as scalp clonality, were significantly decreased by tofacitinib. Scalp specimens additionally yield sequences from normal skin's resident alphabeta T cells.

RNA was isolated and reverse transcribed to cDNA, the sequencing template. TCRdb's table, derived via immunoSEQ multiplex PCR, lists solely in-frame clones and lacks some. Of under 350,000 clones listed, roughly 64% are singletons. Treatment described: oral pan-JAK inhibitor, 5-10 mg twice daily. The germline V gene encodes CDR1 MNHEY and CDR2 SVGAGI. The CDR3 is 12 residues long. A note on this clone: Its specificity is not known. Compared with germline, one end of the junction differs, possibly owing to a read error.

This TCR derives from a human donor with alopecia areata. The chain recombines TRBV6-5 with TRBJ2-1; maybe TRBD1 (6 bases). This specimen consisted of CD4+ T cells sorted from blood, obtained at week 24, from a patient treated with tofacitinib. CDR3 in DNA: TGTGCCAGCTCGGCTAGGCGACAGGCCGAGGTCTTC. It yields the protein CASSARRQAEVF.